This passage covers 20 T cell receptor beta chains from one sample sequenced in a study of neoadjuvant anti-PD-1 for oral cavity cancer. Time point meaning: after neoadjuvant nivolumab, at surgical resection. Only in-frame clones appear in the TCRdb table, and some are missing; sequencing was by immunoSEQ multiplex PCR. Of approximately 15,000 clones listed, 76% were seen once; the top ten hold around 2.5%. The sample here was PBMCs, taken after nivolumab (anti-PD-1) treatment. These TCRs come from a person aged 35-79 years with oral cavity squamous cell carcinoma.

The rearrangement links TRBV7-9 to TRBJ2-3; 7 nucleotides agree with TRBD1. This CDR3 spans 14 amino acids. V trimming: 8 bases; J trimming: 0 bases; junction bases outside the gene matches: 5. Germline CDR1 and CDR2: SEHNR and FQNEAQ (reference sequence). CDR3 bases: TGTGCCAGCTACGAGGACAGGAGCACAGATACGCAGTATTTT. Its translation: CASYEDRSTDTQYF.

The rearrangement links TRBV2 to TRBJ1-1; 7 bases agree with TRBD1. This CDR3 spans 13 amino acids. With V trimmed by 8 bases and J by 3 bases, 6 bases remained unmatched. Germline V gives CDR1 SNHLY, CDR2 FYNNEI. Here the CDR3 DNA reads TGTGCCAGCGCCCAGGGGGGATACACTGAAGCTTTCTTT. Its translation is CASAQGGYTEAFF.

The chain carries TRBV30 and TRBJ2-5, with a possible D match to TRBD1 (6 bases). Germline CDR1 reads GTSNPN; CDR2 reads SVGIG (reference sequence). The CDR3 runs 13 residues. Between the trimmed V and J ends, which lost 3 bases and 1 base, there was a span of 9 bases. In DNA, the CDR3 is TGTGCCTGGAGCAGGACAGCCCAAGAGACCCAGTACTTC. Translation: CAWSRTAQETQYF.

The chain recombines TRBV11-2 with TRBJ1-1; D ambiguous. The CDR3 is 16 amino acids. The germline V gene encodes CDR1 SGHAT and CDR2 FQNNGV. V shed 2 bases and J shed 0 bases, with 13 bases lying between them. The CDR3: CASSLNVYGMNTEAFF. As DNA, the CDR3 is TGTGCCAGCAGCTTAAATGTGTACGGAATGAACACTGAAGCTTTCTTT.

In its sample, this clone was seen once. V gene TRBV11-2 combines with J gene TRBJ2-1, with 7 bases aligning to TRBD2. V was clipped by 5 bases and J by 0 bases; unmatched bases: 7. The CDR3 length is 16 residues. CDR1 is SGHAT and CDR2 is FQNNGV in the germline V gene. As DNA, the CDR3 is TGTGCCAGCAGCCCCCTGGGCGGGAGCTCCTACAATGAGCAGTTCTTC. Translation gives CASSPLGGSSYNEQFF.

The rearrangement uses TRBV5-1 and TRBJ2-1; 7 nucleotides align to TRBD2. The CDR3 is 14 amino acids. Unmatched junction bases numbered 4, after V lost 4 bases and J lost 3 bases. Germline CDR1 is SGHRS and CDR2 is YFSETQ. The CDR3 here is CASSTRDYYNEQFF. CDR3 nucleotide sequence: TGCGCCAGCAGCACCAGGGACTACTACAATGAGCAGTTCTTC.

The chain has TRBV29-1 and TRBJ2-5; a weak D match, TRBD2 (5 bases). Germline-derived CDR1 and CDR2 are SQVTM and ANQGSEA. This CDR3 comprises 13 residues. V lost 3 bases to trimming and J lost 5 bases, with 13 bases between them. CDR3 residues: CSVDSVGAETQYF. The CDR3 nucleotides are TGCAGCGTTGACAGCGTGGGAGCGGAGACCCAGTACTTC.

In its sample, this clone was seen a few times. The chain uses TRBV27 and TRBJ2-7, with D unclear. This CDR3 is 15 amino acids long. Germline V gene lookup returns CDR1 MNHEY and CDR2 SMNVEV (reference sequence). V was clipped by 3 bases and J by 3 bases, with 15 bases between them. Here the CDR3 reads CASSFGPVILYEQYF. CDR3 sequence (DNA): TGTGCCAGCAGTTTCGGTCCCGTAATTCTCTACGAGCAGTACTTC.

This rearrangement joins TRBV4-1 to TRBJ2-2; D remains unclear. This CDR3 is built from 14 residues. CDR1 and CDR2 from the germline V gene are MGHRA and YSYEKL. The ends were cut back, 2 bases at V and 2 bases at J, with 6 bases in the middle. This chain's CDR3 is CASSQIINTGELFF. The CDR3 DNA reads TGCGCCAGCAGCCAAATAATCAACACCGGGGAGCTGTTTTTT.

The chain employs TRBV14 and TRBJ1-1, with 10 bases identical to TRBD1. Losses at the gene ends were 4 bases for V and 1 base for J; bases not matched to a gene: 15. The CDR3 runs to 19 residues. Per germline, CDR1 SGHDN and CDR2 FVKESK. CDR3 DNA: TGTGCCAGCAGCCGTTCACCACGGGGACAGGGGCATCCGAACACTGAAGCTTTCTTT. It codes for CASSRSPRGQGHPNTEAFF.

The V call is TRBV7-3, the J call TRBJ1-6, with unresolved D. Between the trimmed V and J ends, which lost 4 bases and 7 bases, there was a span of 11 bases. CDR1 is SGHTA, CDR2 FQGTGA, per germline. CDR3 size: 14 residues. The CDR3 bases are TGTGCCAGCAGCTCCGGCCTATCAAATTCACCCCTCCACTTT. It encodes CASSSGLSNSPLHF.

CDR3 DNA sequence: TGTGCCAGCAGCCGCCCGGGGGGGCTGGGGGAGCAGTACTTC. Its translation is CASSRPGGLGEQYF. V gene TRBV11-2 combines with J gene TRBJ2-7, with 8 positions matching TRBD2. Germline CDR1 reads SGHAT; CDR2 reads FQNNGV. The CDR3 length is 14 residues. After removal of 5 bases from V and 7 bases from J, the junction contained 10 bases not matched to a gene.

The chain recombines TRBV6-1 with TRBJ2-3; the match to TRBD2 covers 12 bases. The V segment lost 7 bases and the J segment 4 bases; nucleotides outside the gene matches: 6. This CDR3 has 15 amino acids. The germline V gene encodes CDR1 MNHNS and CDR2 SASEGT. The CDR3 here is CASNPLAGGSDTQYF. The CDR3 DNA follows: TGTGCCAGCAACCCACTAGCGGGAGGTTCAGATACGCAGTATTTT.

CDR3 sequence (DNA): TGTGCCTGGAGTTTTAGATTCAGGGAGCGGGAGACCCAGTACTTC. Translating gives CAWSFRFRERETQYF. The chain has TRBV30 and TRBJ2-5, with D perhaps matching TRBD1 or TRBD2 (5 bases each). Germline assignment: CDR1 GTSNPN and CDR2 SVGIG (reference sequence). V was shortened by 2 bases and J by 5 bases, with 18 bases between the two germline ends. The CDR3 consists of 15 residues.

This clone was seen only once. This chain joins TRBV2 and TRBJ1-4; 7 nucleotides line up with TRBD1. V lost 8 bases and J lost 3; bases outside the gene matches: 6. This CDR3 region has 14 residues. CDR1 is SNHLY, CDR2 FYNNEI, per germline. In DNA form, the CDR3 reads TGTGCCAGCGACAGGGTAGAGTCTAATGAAAAACTGTTTTTT. Translating it yields CASDRVESNEKLFF.

V and J are TRBV19 and TRBJ1-3; TRBD1 might be the D (6 bases). The V end lost 6 bases, the J end lost 2 bases, and 14 bases lay between the germline ends. The germline gives CDR1 LNHDA, CDR2 SQIVND (reference sequence). This CDR3 has 15 amino acids. CDR3 region: CASRTDRTPGNTIYF. The DNA for the CDR3 is TGTGCCAGTAGGACCGACAGGACCCCTGGAAACACCATATATTTT. Full variable domain (remainder filled in from reference TRBV19 and TRBJ1-3): DGGITQSPKYLFRKEGQNVTLSCEQNLNHDAMYWYRQDPGQGLRLIYYSQIVNDFQKGDIAEGYSVSREKKESFPLTVTSAQKNPTAFYLCASRTDRTPGNTIYFGEGSWLTVV.

The rearrangement links TRBV5-4 to TRBJ2-6; maybe TRBD2 (7 bases). V was shortened by 5 bases and J by 4 bases, with 16 bases between the two germline ends. Looked up from germline, CDR1 is SGHNT and CDR2 is YYREEE (reference sequence). The CDR3 sequence is 16 residues long. The CDR3, as DNA: TGTGCCAGCAGGCTCGCGGGGGCGACAGGGGCCAACGTCCTGACTTTC. Its protein product is CASRLAGATGANVLTF.

This clone was found a few times. The chain is built from TRBV7-9 and TRBJ1-1, with D unresolved. Germline assignment: CDR1 SEHNR and CDR2 FQNEAQ (reference sequence). Trimming removed 5 bases at V and 7 bases at J, with 8 bases between. The CDR3 extends over 11 amino acids. CDR3 in amino acids: CASSIGGEAFF. The CDR3 bases are TGTGCCAGCAGCATAGGAGGTGAAGCTTTCTTT.

The rearrangement uses TRBV15 and TRBJ2-4; a weak D match, TRBD2 (6 bases). Trimming took 3 bases from V and 6 from J, leaving 9 bases between them. Germline V lookup: CDR1 LNHNV, CDR2 YYDKDF (reference sequence). This CDR3 spans 13 amino acids. CDR3 DNA sequence: TGTGCCACCAGCAGTAGGAGGGGAAACATTCAGTACTTC. The encoded protein is CATSSRRGNIQYF. The whole variable domain, filled in from reference TRBV15 and TRBJ2-4, reads DAMVIQNPRYQVTQFGKPVTLSCSQTLNHNVMYWYQQKSSQAPKLLFHYYDKDFNNEADTPDNFQSRRPNTSFCFLDIRSPGLGDTAMYLCATSSRRGNIQYFGAGTRLSVL.

The J gene is TRBJ2-7, the V gene TRBV10-1; 7 nucleotides align to TRBD1. Germline V CDR1 and CDR2: WNHNN, SYGVQD (reference sequence). Trimming at V came to 6 bases and at J to 5 bases, leaving 10 bases not matched to a gene. CDR3 length equals 14 residues. CDR3 residues: CASSSGQESHEQYF. The CDR3 DNA reads TGCGCCAGCAGCTCTGGACAGGAAAGCCACGAGCAGTACTTC.